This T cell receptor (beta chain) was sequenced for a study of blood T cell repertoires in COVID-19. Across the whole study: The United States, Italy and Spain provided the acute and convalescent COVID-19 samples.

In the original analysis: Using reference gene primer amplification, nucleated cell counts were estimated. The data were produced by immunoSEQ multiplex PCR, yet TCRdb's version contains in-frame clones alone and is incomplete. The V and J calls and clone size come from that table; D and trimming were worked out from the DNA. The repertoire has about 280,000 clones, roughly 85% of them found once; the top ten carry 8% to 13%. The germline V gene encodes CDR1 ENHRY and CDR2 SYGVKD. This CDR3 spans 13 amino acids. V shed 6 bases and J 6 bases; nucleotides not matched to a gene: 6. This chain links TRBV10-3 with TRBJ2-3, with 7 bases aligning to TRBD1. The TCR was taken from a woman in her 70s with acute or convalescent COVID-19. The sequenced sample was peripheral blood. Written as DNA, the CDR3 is TGTGCCATCAGGGGAGTACAGGGGGATACGCAGTATTTT. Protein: CAIRGVQGDTQYF.